Following are 24 T cell receptor beta chains from one sample sequenced in a study of radiotherapy plus CTLA-4 blockade in lung cancer. Sequenced by immunoSEQ multiplex PCR; TCRdb stores in-frame clones only, minus some. This sample has roughly 13,000 clones, with more than 75% found just once. The sample here was peripheral blood, taken from a patient treated with radiotherapy plus ipilimumab. The receptors originated from a human donor with non-small cell lung cancer that progressed on radiotherapy plus ipilimumab. Some clones in this sample may be carry-over from other donors' samples.

This chain connects TRBV7-2 to TRBJ1-5; 10 nucleotides match TRBD1. The junction had 6 bases not matched to a gene; V was cut back by 3 bases and J by 1 base. In germline, CDR1 is SGHTA, CDR2 FQGNSA. The CDR3 is made up of 17 amino acids. The CDR3 loop is CASSLTGGEESNQPQHF. CDR3 DNA: TGTGCCAGCAGCTTGACAGGGGGCGAGGAGAGCAATCAGCCCCAGCATTTT.

This clone was detected only once. This chain connects TRBV19 to TRBJ2-5; D is unresolved. This CDR3 is built from 14 residues. The ends were cut back, 3 bases at V and 5 bases at J, with 13 bases in the middle. CDR1 and CDR2 from the germline V gene are LNHDA and SQIVND (reference sequence). The CDR3 region has the DNA TGTGCCAGTAGTATGGGTGAGGCGACGGAGACCCAGTACTTC. Its translation: CASSMGEATETQYF. Full variable domain (outside the CDR3, taken from reference TRBV19 and TRBJ2-5): DGGITQSPKYLFRKEGQNVTLSCEQNLNHDAMYWYRQDPGQGLRLIYYSQIVNDFQKGDIAEGYSVSREKKESFPLTVTSAQKNPTAFYLCASSMGEATETQYFGPGTRLLVL.

V is TRBV5-1 and J is TRBJ1-5; 7 bases are shared with TRBD1. The V and J ends lost 9 bases and 2 bases, in that order; junction bases with no gene match: 8. The CDR3 covers 14 residues. Germline V gene lookup returns CDR1 SGHRS and CDR2 YFSETQ. DNA for the CDR3: TGCGCCATAAAAGGGGGCAGGGGCAATCAGCCCCAGCATTTT. Amino acid sequence: CAIKGGRGNQPQHF.

The V and J genes are TRBV5-5 and TRBJ2-2; 8 bases line up with TRBD1. Trimming took 1 base from V and 3 from J; bases not matched to a gene: 2. CDR3 size: 15 residues. Germline-derived CDR1 and CDR2 are SGHKS and YYEKEE (reference sequence). The CDR3 spells CASSLQTGDTGELFF. The CDR3 DNA reads as TGTGCCAGCAGCTTGCAGACAGGGGACACCGGGGAGCTGTTTTTT.

On this clone itself: This CDR3 is also generated by other DNA sequences in the sample. The rearrangement uses TRBV25-1 and TRBJ2-2; 7 positions match TRBD2. CDR1 is MGHDK and CDR2 is SYGVNS in the germline V gene. This CDR3 region has 14 residues. V lost 1 base to trimming and J lost 4 bases; unmatched junction nucleotides: 0. CDR3 loop: CASSEWGGTGELFF. CDR3 DNA: TGTGCCAGCAGTGAATGGGGGGGCACCGGGGAGCTGTTTTTT.

This clone was observed a single time. The chain couples TRBV10-1 to TRBJ1-6; weak D call: TRBD1 (6 bases). Germline CDR1 reads WNHNN; CDR2 reads SYGVQD (reference sequence). The V gene lost 7 bases and the J gene lost 5 bases, with 15 bases spanning the gap. CDR3 length: 15 amino acids. The CDR3 DNA follows: TGCGCCAGCAATATTACCGGGACAAATAATTCACCCCTCCACTTT. The encoded protein is CASNITGTNNSPLHF.

The rearrangement links TRBV11-2 to TRBJ2-2; D is ambiguous. V lost 1 base, J lost 4 bases, and 4 bases lay in between. This CDR3 spans 13 amino acids. Germline V lookup: CDR1 SGHAT, CDR2 FQNNGV. CDR3 amino acids: CASSLVGTGELFF. The CDR3 DNA reads TGTGCCAGCAGCTTAGTCGGCACCGGGGAGCTGTTTTTT.

J is TRBJ2-7 and V is TRBV10-2, with D unresolved. The V end was cut by 3 bases, the J end by 0 bases, with 9 bases between. The CDR3 loop spans 14 amino acids. Germline V gene lookup returns CDR1 WSHSY and CDR2 SAAADI. CDR3 sequence: CASSDPGNSYEQYF. The CDR3 coding sequence is TGCGCCAGCAGTGATCCAGGCAACTCCTACGAGCAGTACTTC.

This clone was recorded only once. The chain joins TRBV6-1 to TRBJ1-6, with 7 positions matching TRBD1. The CDR3 covers 15 residues. The trim removed 2 bases at V and 11 bases at J, leaving 9 bases unmatched. Germline V lookup: CDR1 MNHNS, CDR2 SASEGT. The CDR3 nucleotides read TGTGCCAGCAGTGAACAGGGGGGTGAATTCGCACCCCTCCACTTT. This translates into CASSEQGGEFAPLHF.

The chain combines TRBV9 with TRBJ1-1; D gene unclear. Trimming stripped 0 bases from V and 0 bases from J, with 12 bases between. Germline loops: CDR1 SGDLS, CDR2 YYNGEE. The CDR3 is 16 residues long. The CDR3 nucleotides are TGTGCCAGCAGCGTAGTCTGGAGGCCTCTGAACACTGAAGCTTTCTTT. As protein: CASSVVWRPLNTEAFF. Together with reference TRBV9 and TRBJ1-1, the CDR3 gives the full variable domain: DSGVTQTPKHLITATGQRVTLRCSPRSGDLSVYWYQQSLDQGLQFLIQYYNGEERAKGNILERFSAQQFPDLHSELNLSSLELGDSALYFCASSVVWRPLNTEAFFGQGTRLTVV.

This CDR3 is CATSRDNRVQLFF. CDR3 nucleotide sequence: TGTGCCACCAGCAGAGATAACAGGGTACAGCTGTTTTTT. V gene TRBV15 combines with J gene TRBJ1-4; TRBD1 is a possible D gene (6 bases). The V and J ends lost 0 bases and 14 bases respectively, with 13 bases between them. The CDR3 is made up of 13 amino acids. Germline CDR1 reads LNHNV; CDR2 reads YYDKDF (reference sequence).

Comments on this clone: The sample holds other DNA sequences that translate to the same CDR3. The gene calls are TRBV14 and TRBJ1-5; D is unclear. V was trimmed by 4 bases and J by 6 bases, leaving 28 bases between them. Germline assignment: CDR1 SGHDN and CDR2 FVKESK. The CDR3 extends over 19 amino acids. The CDR3 DNA is TGTGCCAGCAGCCGCAAAGTTGGACGGGAGCCTCTCTCTGGTCAGCCCCAGCATTTT. Protein product: CASSRKVGREPLSGQPQHF.

J is TRBJ1-1 and V is TRBV20-1; D unresolved. V was shortened by 6 bases and J by 1 base, with 6 bases between the two germline ends. The germline V gene encodes CDR1 DFQATT and CDR2 SNEGSKA (reference sequence). The CDR3 sequence is 11 residues long. The DNA of the CDR3 is TGCAGTGCGCGGGAGAACACTGAAGCTTTCTTT. Its protein product is CSARENTEAFF.

The sample holds a few counts of this clone. V gene TRBV5-4 combines with J gene TRBJ1-2, with a tentative D call TRBD1 (5 bases). Trimming removed 0 bases at V and 5 bases at J, with 14 bases between. The CDR3 runs to 15 residues. The germline V gene has CDR1 SGHNT and CDR2 YYREEE (reference sequence). The CDR3, as DNA: TGTGCCAGCAGCTTGGCTGGCGGGACTGAGTATGGCTACACCTTC. It codes for CASSLAGGTEYGYTF.

J is TRBJ2-3 and V is TRBV12-2; the tabulated D call, TRBD1, remains unverified against the DNA. TRBV12-2 has pseudogene status. The CDR3 loop spans 23 amino acids. The CDR3 loop reads CASRLVRGYRDRFLAVHTDTQYF. The CDR3 region has the DNA TGTGCAAGTCGCTTAGTGAGGGGATACCGGGACAGGTTTTTGGCCGTACACACAGATACGCAGTATTTT.

This chain uses TRBV5-1 with TRBJ1-1; D gene ambiguous. Germline V CDR1 and CDR2: SGHRS, YFSETQ. CDR3 size: 13 residues. V shed 0 bases and J shed 10 bases, with 13 bases lying between them. CDR3 sequence reads: CASSLAGGLAAFF. The CDR3 nucleotides read TGCGCCAGCAGCTTGGCTGGAGGCCTCGCAGCTTTCTTT.

The chain couples TRBV30 to TRBJ2-7; 14 positions agree with TRBD2. The V and J ends lost 7 bases and 2 bases, in that order; junction bases with no gene match: 13. CDR3 length: 17 residues. Germline assignment: CDR1 GTSNPN and CDR2 SVGIG (reference sequence). The CDR3 here is CALEPGLAGEITYEQYF. CDR3 nucleotides: TGTGCCTTGGAACCGGGACTAGCGGGAGAGATTACCTACGAGCAGTACTTC.

CDR3 sequence reads: CASSRVSGRALNEQFF. The CDR3 region has the DNA TGCGCCAGCAGCAGGGTCAGTGGGAGGGCCCTTAATGAGCAGTTCTTC. The chain joins TRBV5-1 to TRBJ2-1, with 7 positions matching TRBD2. V was pared by 4 bases and J by 7 bases, with 14 bases of the junction left unmatched. Germline V CDR1 and CDR2: SGHRS, YFSETQ. The CDR3 contains 16 residues.

CDR3 region: CASSPSQGNSPLHF. CDR3 coding DNA: TGTGCCAGCTCACCAAGCCAGGGGAATTCACCCCTCCACTTT. The rearrangement joins TRBV18 to TRBJ1-6, with a possible D match to TRBD1 (6 bases). CDR1 is KGHSH, CDR2 LQKENI, per germline. V was clipped by 2 bases and J by 7 bases, with 9 bases between them. This CDR3 comprises 14 residues. The full variable domain, rest sourced from reference TRBV18 and TRBJ1-6, is NAGVMQNPRHLVRRRGQEARLRCSPMKGHSHVYWYRQLPEEGLKFMVYLQKENIIDESGMPKERFSAEFPKEGPSILRIQQVVRGDSAAYFCASSPSQGNSPLHFGNGTRLTVT.

V is TRBV7-8 and J is TRBJ2-5; D possibly corresponds to TRBD2 (5 bases). V shed 1 base and J shed 1 base, with 10 bases lying between them. The germline V gene encodes CDR1 SGHVS and CDR2 FQNEAQ. This CDR3 region has 15 residues. CDR3 in amino acids: CASSLELGLQETQYF. The CDR3 DNA is TGTGCCAGCAGCTTAGAACTAGGGCTCCAAGAGACCCAGTACTTC. Full variable domain (outside the CDR3, taken from reference TRBV7-8 and TRBJ2-5): GAGVSQSPRYKVAKRGQDVALRCDPISGHVSLFWYQQALGQGPEFLTYFQNEAQLDKSGLPSDRFFAERPEGSVSTLKIQRTQQEDSAVYLCASSLELGLQETQYFGPGTRLLVL.

The chain couples TRBV6-5 to TRBJ2-7; 8 nucleotides agree with TRBD1. V lost 2 bases to trimming and J lost 6 bases; unmatched junction nucleotides: 3. Germline V lookup: CDR1 MNHEY, CDR2 SVGAGI. The CDR3 has 13 residues. In DNA form, the CDR3 reads TGTGCCAGCAGTTACCCAGGGGGCGGCGAGCAGTACTTC. It encodes CASSYPGGGEQYF.

The genes are TRBV4-1 and TRBJ2-3; 9 nucleotides line up with TRBD1. This CDR3 spans 14 amino acids. Germline V gene lookup returns CDR1 MGHRA and CDR2 YSYEKL. J gave up 4 bases and V 6 bases, and 5 bases lay outside the gene matches. The CDR3 DNA is TGCGCCAGCAGAGTACAGGGGGCCGCAGATACGCAGTATTTT. As protein: CASRVQGAADTQYF.

V is TRBV5-1 and J is TRBJ1-1, with TRBD1 identical over 8 bases. The length of the CDR3 is 16 residues. In germline, CDR1 is SGHRS, CDR2 YFSETQ. V lost 1 base, J lost 4 bases, and 9 bases stayed unmatched. The CDR3 protein is CASSLSPTGALTEAFF. In DNA, the CDR3 is TGCGCCAGCAGCTTGTCCCCGACAGGGGCCCTCACTGAAGCTTTCTTT.

This clone was observed a single time. The chain has TRBV29-1 and TRBJ1-5; 9 positions agree with TRBD1. The CDR3 sequence is 14 residues long. CDR1 SQVTM and CDR2 ANQGSEA come from the germline V gene. After removal of 6 bases from V and 5 bases from J, the junction contained 8 bases not matched to a gene. The CDR3 is CSVPGQGRDQPQHF. CDR3 nucleotide sequence: TGCAGCGTCCCAGGACAGGGGAGGGATCAGCCCCAGCATTTT.